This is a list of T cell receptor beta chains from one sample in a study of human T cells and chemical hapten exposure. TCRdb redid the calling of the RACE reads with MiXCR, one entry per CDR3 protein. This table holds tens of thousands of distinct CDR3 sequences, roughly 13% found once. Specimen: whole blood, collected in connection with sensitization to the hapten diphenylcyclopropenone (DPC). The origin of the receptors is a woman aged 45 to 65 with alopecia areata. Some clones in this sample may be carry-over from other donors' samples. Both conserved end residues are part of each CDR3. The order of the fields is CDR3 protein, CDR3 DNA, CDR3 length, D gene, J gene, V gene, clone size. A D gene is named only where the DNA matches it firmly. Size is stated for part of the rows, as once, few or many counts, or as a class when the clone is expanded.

cdr3_aa: CAISDLGPLYEQYF
cdr3_nt: TGTGCCATCAGTGACCTTGGACCACTCTACGAGCAGTACTTC
cdr3_length: 14
d_call: .
j_call: TRBJ2-7
v_call: TRBV10-3
clone_size: few

cdr3_aa: CASSSLGWGTPTSGNTIYF
cdr3_nt: TGTGCCAGCAGCTCCCTTGGATGGGGGACCCCAACCTCTGGAAACACCATATATTTT
cdr3_length: 19
d_call: .
j_call: TRBJ1-3
v_call: TRBV13
clone_size: .

cdr3_aa: CASKGSGRDRYEQYF
cdr3_nt: TGTGCCAGCAAAGGTAGCGGGAGGGACCGATACGAGCAGTACTTC
cdr3_length: 15
d_call: TRBD2
j_call: TRBJ2-7
v_call: TRBV2
clone_size: .

cdr3_aa: CASSGAVGLFF
cdr3_nt: TGTGCCAGTAGTGGAGCGGTAGGGCTGTTTTTT
cdr3_length: 11
d_call: .
j_call: TRBJ2-2
v_call: TRBV19
clone_size: few

cdr3_aa: CSAAPLAGGYNEQFF
cdr3_nt: TGCAGCGCCGCCCCACTAGCGGGGGGGTACAATGAGCAGTTCTTC
cdr3_length: 15
d_call: TRBD2
j_call: TRBJ2-1
v_call: TRBV29-1
clone_size: few

cdr3_aa: CASSNSRQETQYF
cdr3_nt: TGTGCCAGTAGTAACAGCAGACAAGAGACCCAGTACTTC
cdr3_length: 13
d_call: .
j_call: TRBJ2-5
v_call: TRBV19
clone_size: .

cdr3_aa: CASSEQGAFYGYTF
cdr3_nt: TGCGCCAGCAGTGAACAGGGGGCGTTTTATGGCTACACCTTC
cdr3_length: 14
d_call: TRBD1
j_call: TRBJ1-2
v_call: TRBV10-2
clone_size: .

cdr3_aa: CASRPTSGTFDF
cdr3_nt: TGTGCCAGCAGACCGACTAGCGGGACGTTTGATTTC
cdr3_length: 12
d_call: TRBD2
j_call: TRBJ2-1
v_call: TRBV6-5
clone_size: .

cdr3_aa: CASSLLASLGGEQFF
cdr3_nt: TGTGCCAGCAGTTTATTAGCCTCCCTCGGGGGTGAGCAGTTCTTC
cdr3_length: 15
d_call: .
j_call: TRBJ2-1
v_call: TRBV12-3/TRBV12-4
clone_size: .

cdr3_aa: CASSYSSTEAFF
cdr3_nt: TGTGCCAGCAGTTATAGCTCCACTGAAGCTTTCTTT
cdr3_length: 12
d_call: .
j_call: TRBJ1-1
v_call: TRBV7-2
clone_size: .

cdr3_aa: CANRLQGTGELFF
cdr3_nt: TGTGCCAACAGATTACAGGGCACCGGGGAGCTGTTTTTT
cdr3_length: 13
d_call: .
j_call: TRBJ2-2
v_call: TRBV7-9
clone_size: many

cdr3_aa: CSVRGLGNYEQYF
cdr3_nt: TGCAGCGTGCGTGGACTAGGGAACTACGAGCAGTACTTC
cdr3_length: 13
d_call: TRBD2
j_call: TRBJ2-7
v_call: TRBV29-1
clone_size: few

cdr3_aa: CAWSSGPDTQYF
cdr3_nt: TGTGCCTGGAGTTCTGGTCCAGATACGCAGTATTTT
cdr3_length: 12
d_call: .
j_call: TRBJ2-3
v_call: TRBV30
clone_size: few

cdr3_aa: CSVEAEGIKLWQFF
cdr3_nt: TGCAGCGTTGAAGCGGAGGGGATAAAGTTGTGGCAGTTCTTC
cdr3_length: 14
d_call: .
j_call: TRBJ2-1
v_call: TRBV29-1
clone_size: many

cdr3_aa: CASSLTGGRMNTEAFF
cdr3_nt: TGTGCCAGCAGTTTAACAGGGGGGCGGATGAACACTGAAGCTTTCTTT
cdr3_length: 16
d_call: TRBD1
j_call: TRBJ1-1
v_call: TRBV6-1
clone_size: .

cdr3_aa: CSVPWGPSTDTQYF
cdr3_nt: TGCAGCGTTCCCTGGGGCCCTAGCACAGATACGCAGTATTTT
cdr3_length: 14
d_call: .
j_call: TRBJ2-3
v_call: TRBV29-1
clone_size: .

cdr3_aa: CASITFSTDTQYF
cdr3_nt: TGCGCCAGCATCACTTTTAGCACAGATACGCAGTATTTT
cdr3_length: 13
d_call: .
j_call: TRBJ2-3
v_call: TRBV5-1
clone_size: few

cdr3_aa: CASSLGLATDTQYF
cdr3_nt: TGTGCCAGCAGCCTGGGACTAGCCACAGATACGCAGTATTTT
cdr3_length: 14
d_call: TRBD2
j_call: TRBJ2-3
v_call: TRBV7-9
clone_size: many

cdr3_aa: CSAPRGASGRYNEQFF
cdr3_nt: TGCAGTGCTCCTAGGGGGGCCAGCGGGAGGTACAATGAGCAGTTCTTC
cdr3_length: 16
d_call: TRBD2
j_call: TRBJ2-1
v_call: TRBV20-1
clone_size: .

cdr3_aa: CASSLAGLGANVLTF
cdr3_nt: TGTGCCAGCAGTTTAGCGGGGCTTGGGGCCAACGTCCTGACTTTC
cdr3_length: 15
d_call: .
j_call: TRBJ2-6
v_call: TRBV12-3/TRBV12-4
clone_size: .

cdr3_aa: CSAGGLAGGNEQFF
cdr3_nt: TGCAGTGCTGGGGGACTAGCGGGAGGCAATGAGCAGTTCTTC
cdr3_length: 14
d_call: TRBD2
j_call: TRBJ2-1
v_call: TRBV20-1
clone_size: .

cdr3_aa: CSARNFHRARDSPPHF
cdr3_nt: TGCAGTGCTAGAAATTTTCACAGGGCTAGGGATTCACCCCCCCACTTT
cdr3_length: 16
d_call: .
j_call: TRBJ1-6
v_call: TRBV20-1
clone_size: many

cdr3_aa: CASSLSDSGNTIYF
cdr3_nt: TGTGCCAGCAGTTTAAGTGACTCTGGAAACACCATATATTTT
cdr3_length: 14
d_call: .
j_call: TRBJ1-3
v_call: TRBV12-3/TRBV12-4
clone_size: few

cdr3_aa: CASSQGLAGETQYF
cdr3_nt: TGTGCCAGCAGCCAAGGACTAGCGGGAGAGACCCAGTACTTC
cdr3_length: 14
d_call: TRBD2
j_call: TRBJ2-5
v_call: TRBV11-2
clone_size: .

cdr3_aa: CSVWTGATEKLFF
cdr3_nt: TGCAGCGTGTGGACAGGGGCGACCGAAAAACTGTTTTTT
cdr3_length: 13
d_call: TRBD1
j_call: TRBJ1-4
v_call: TRBV29-1
clone_size: .

cdr3_aa: CASSDQGSGANVLTF
cdr3_nt: TGTGCCAGCAGTGATCAAGGCTCTGGGGCCAACGTCCTGACTTTC
cdr3_length: 15
d_call: .
j_call: TRBJ2-6
v_call: TRBV6-1
clone_size: many

cdr3_aa: CSVETGAAHNEQFF
cdr3_nt: TGCAGCGTTGAAACGGGGGCCGCCCACAATGAGCAGTTCTTC
cdr3_length: 14
d_call: .
j_call: TRBJ2-1
v_call: TRBV29-1
clone_size: .

cdr3_aa: CSVELHQNTEAFF
cdr3_nt: TGCAGCGTTGAATTACACCAGAACACTGAAGCTTTCTTT
cdr3_length: 13
d_call: .
j_call: TRBJ1-1
v_call: TRBV29-1
clone_size: many

cdr3_aa: CSAREAGNQPQHF
cdr3_nt: TGCAGTGCTAGAGAGGCGGGAAATCAGCCCCAGCATTTT
cdr3_length: 13
d_call: .
j_call: TRBJ1-5
v_call: TRBV20-1
clone_size: .

cdr3_aa: CASSPPGQGGRTEAFF
cdr3_nt: TGTGCCAGCAGCCCCCCTGGACAGGGAGGGCGCACTGAAGCTTTCTTT
cdr3_length: 16
d_call: TRBD1
j_call: TRBJ1-1
v_call: TRBV7-9
clone_size: few

cdr3_aa: CASSQAGVGTDTQYF
cdr3_nt: TGTGCCAGCAGCCAAGCGGGGGTAGGCACAGATACGCAGTATTTT
cdr3_length: 15
d_call: .
j_call: TRBJ2-3
v_call: TRBV3-1
clone_size: few

cdr3_aa: CSARDAGGPGNEQFF
cdr3_nt: TGCAGTGCTAGAGATGCGGGAGGGCCGGGGAATGAGCAGTTCTTC
cdr3_length: 15
d_call: TRBD2
j_call: TRBJ2-1
v_call: TRBV20-1
clone_size: few

cdr3_aa: CASSAILAGASYNEQFF
cdr3_nt: TGTGCCAGCAGTGCCATCCTTGCGGGGGCTTCCTACAATGAGCAGTTCTTC
cdr3_length: 17
d_call: .
j_call: TRBJ2-1
v_call: TRBV25-1
clone_size: .

cdr3_aa: CASSSNDDRTQYF
cdr3_nt: TGCGCCAGCAGCTCGAATGATGACAGGACCCAGTACTTC
cdr3_length: 13
d_call: .
j_call: TRBJ2-5
v_call: TRBV5-1
clone_size: many

cdr3_aa: CSARASAGYTF
cdr3_nt: TGCAGTGCTAGAGCGAGTGCCGGCTACACCTTC
cdr3_length: 11
d_call: .
j_call: TRBJ1-2
v_call: TRBV20-1
clone_size: many

cdr3_aa: CASRFQGSNQPQHF
cdr3_nt: TGTGCCAGTAGGTTTCAGGGTTCCAATCAGCCCCAGCATTTT
cdr3_length: 14
d_call: .
j_call: TRBJ1-5
v_call: TRBV19
clone_size: few

cdr3_aa: CASSLAGAAEAFF
cdr3_nt: TGTGCCAGCAGCTTAGCGGGGGCGGCTGAAGCTTTCTTT
cdr3_length: 13
d_call: .
j_call: TRBJ1-1
v_call: TRBV7-9
clone_size: few

cdr3_aa: CSAREGVLAGTGMETQYF
cdr3_nt: TGCAGTGCTAGAGAAGGTGTACTAGCGGGGACAGGGATGGAGACCCAGTACTTC
cdr3_length: 18
d_call: .
j_call: TRBJ2-5
v_call: TRBV20-1
clone_size: few

cdr3_aa: CSAETRGGTEAFF
cdr3_nt: TGCAGTGCTGAAACCAGGGGGGGTACTGAAGCTTTCTTT
cdr3_length: 13
d_call: TRBD1
j_call: TRBJ1-1
v_call: TRBV20-1
clone_size: many

cdr3_aa: CASRQYTNTGELFF
cdr3_nt: TGTGCCAGCAGGCAATACACCAACACCGGGGAGCTGTTTTTT
cdr3_length: 14
d_call: .
j_call: TRBJ2-2
v_call: TRBV6-5
clone_size: .

cdr3_aa: CASKGLAGLNEQFF
cdr3_nt: TGCGCCAGCAAGGGACTAGCGGGACTCAATGAGCAGTTCTTC
cdr3_length: 14
d_call: TRBD2
j_call: TRBJ2-1
v_call: TRBV5-1
clone_size: few

cdr3_aa: CASSGAGTSFYEQYF
cdr3_nt: TGTGCCAGCAGCGGTGCCGGGACTAGCTTCTACGAGCAGTACTTC
cdr3_length: 15
d_call: TRBD2
j_call: TRBJ2-7
v_call: TRBV5-5
clone_size: few

cdr3_aa: CASSSRRDGDYEQYF
cdr3_nt: TGTGCCAGCAGTTCCCGACGGGACGGAGACTACGAGCAGTACTTC
cdr3_length: 15
d_call: .
j_call: TRBJ2-7
v_call: TRBV12-3/TRBV12-4
clone_size: few

cdr3_aa: CASSLSGLAYEQYF
cdr3_nt: TGTGCCAGCAGTTTATCTGGTCTCGCCTACGAGCAGTACTTC
cdr3_length: 14
d_call: .
j_call: TRBJ2-7
v_call: TRBV27
clone_size: .

cdr3_aa: CASRRASTNTGELFF
cdr3_nt: TGTGCCAGCAGAAGGGCCTCGACGAACACCGGGGAGCTGTTTTTT
cdr3_length: 15
d_call: .
j_call: TRBJ2-2
v_call: TRBV7-8
clone_size: many

cdr3_aa: CASSLDASSYEQYF
cdr3_nt: TGCGCCAGCAGCTTGGACGCGAGCTCCTACGAGCAGTACTTC
cdr3_length: 14
d_call: .
j_call: TRBJ2-7
v_call: TRBV5-1
clone_size: many

cdr3_aa: CASRRGTGTGEIAGELFF
cdr3_nt: TGTGCCAGCAGACGTGGGACGGGGACAGGGGAAATCGCCGGGGAGCTGTTTTTT
cdr3_length: 18
d_call: TRBD1
j_call: TRBJ2-2
v_call: TRBV6-5
clone_size: many

cdr3_aa: CASSPLGTANTEAFF
cdr3_nt: TGTGCCAGCAGCCCCTTAGGGACGGCAAACACTGAAGCTTTCTTT
cdr3_length: 15
d_call: .
j_call: TRBJ1-1
v_call: TRBV13
clone_size: many

cdr3_aa: CASASSGQVYEQYF
cdr3_nt: TGTGCCAGCGCATCCTCCGGACAGGTCTACGAGCAGTACTTC
cdr3_length: 14
d_call: TRBD1
j_call: TRBJ2-7
v_call: TRBV4-2
clone_size: few

cdr3_aa: CSAGAGTYEGETQYF
cdr3_nt: TGCAGTGCTGGGGCAGGGACTTACGAAGGAGAGACCCAGTACTTC
cdr3_length: 15
d_call: .
j_call: TRBJ2-5
v_call: TRBV20-1
clone_size: many

cdr3_aa: CASSIAAGGSDEQFF
cdr3_nt: TGTGCCAGTAGTATAGCCGCGGGAGGGAGCGATGAGCAGTTCTTC
cdr3_length: 15
d_call: TRBD2
j_call: TRBJ2-1
v_call: TRBV19
clone_size: .

cdr3_aa: CASIPGIGYRHLEAFF
cdr3_nt: TGTGCCAGCATACCAGGGATAGGATATCGCCATTTAGAAGCTTTCTTT
cdr3_length: 16
d_call: .
j_call: TRBJ1-1
v_call: TRBV6-5
clone_size: .